This entry concerns a single TCR beta chain. The antigen it recognizes is unknown. No much larger clone is present one base from it, and per-base qualities are unavailable. The sample is drawn from a study of cytomegalovirus exposure and HLA in healthy donors (dated by TCRdb to about 2017). Concerning the study at large: An earlier analysis of some 600 of the donors reported about 300 Gb of sequence data and 117 million unique TCR beta sequences obtained from approximately 180 million T cells. A later genetic analysis took genome-wide SNP genotypes for about 60% of the roughly 670 donors and used that subset as a discovery cohort. To predict cytomegalovirus infection status, the study combined high-throughput TCR immunosequencing, statistical association of individual TCRs with disease status, and machine learning. Typing coverage varied by locus: roughly 620-630 donors for A, B, C, DRB1 and DQB1; approximately 520 for DQA1; 600 to 610 for DPA1; roughly 450 for DPB1. All discovery cohort repertoires had been generated on a single sequencing platform. HLA typing covered class I and class II loci at four-digit resolution. Among several hundred genotyped donors of the cohort, an average of approximately 240,000 unique TCR beta nucleotide sequences was sequenced per donor, of which about 18% were non-productive. In a later analysis, previously published TCR beta repertoires from 670 or so donors were re-analyzed and high-resolution HLA genotyping was added so that TCR occurrence patterns could be studied. In an earlier analysis of roughly 540 of the donors, high-throughput TCR beta sequencing was used to judge whether each TCR beta V gene segment behaved as functional or pseudogenic. The aim of the study was to test whether cataloging public T cell receptors could identify signatures of past pathogen exposure. Around 330 gigabases of sequencing data and about 92 million unique TCR sequences made up an early release that covered 500 to 650 HLA-typed donors. The later analysis used no new phenotypic data to find candidate immune exposures, relying instead on TCR beta sequences and their occurrence across donors. Donor age, sex, ethnicity and CMV serostatus were compiled alongside the repertoire data. About five DR-DQ haplotypes were handled as single units for association and clustering, since linkage in the cohort was strong. The T cell repertoires of some 670 subjects were profiled by immunosequencing and related to cytomegalovirus serostatus. The genetic ancestry cluster associated with self-reported Caucasian donors included over 65% of the 398 genotyped donors. A separate validation cohort of roughly 120 different subjects was used in addition to the 666-subject first cohort. Overall results and qualifications from the work: Across donors, most TCR sequences were observed very rarely, whereas some public TCRs were present in many individuals. Because HLA typing was missing for some donors at each locus, association tests included only the typed subset. According to a later analysis, most CMV-associated TCR beta chains appeared to be HLA-restricted, and the HLA associations seemed to be driven largely by CMV exposure. Strong co-occurrence of HLA alleles, especially DR and DQ, made assigning TCR associations to individual alleles difficult. A later analysis found that HLA-associated TCR beta chains were more clonally expanded and had lower generation probabilities than equally common non-associated chains. A later analysis found that TCR association rates varied across HLA loci, with DRB1 alleles showing the most associated TCRs and HLA-C alleles the fewest. According to a later analysis, parvovirus B19, influenza, CMV and Epstein-Barr virus appeared linked to several top co-occurrence clusters. At a false discovery rate of 0.05, a later analysis linked roughly 17,000 TCR beta sequences to specific HLA alleles. Roughly uniform sequencing depth across donors was assumed in presence/absence analyses, although this assumption may not hold. A cluster of highly shared sequence variants was judged likely to be a technical artifact of the sequencing pipeline. Because counts were too low, fewer than 20 rarely observed V segments, including chromosome 9 orphons, were excluded from the earlier analysis of 587 of the donors. A further reported finding was that TCR beta sequences accurately predicted the HLA-A and HLA-B alleles for most subjects in the first cohort. In a later genetic analysis, a missense DCLRE1C variant was associated with V-gene and J-gene trimming of TCR beta chains, and the association was replicated in an independent cohort. A total of 150 or so TCR beta chains were listed by the study as associated with cytomegalovirus. In vitro tests confirmed that a few of the cytomegalovirus-associated TCR beta chains recognize cytomegalovirus antigens. It was suggested by the authors that the approach could potentially be generalized to other disease states and immunological phenotypes. CMV serostatus was the only immune exposure information available for the cohort. In this cohort, only TCR beta chains were sequenced, and detectable features were limited by the absence of alpha or paired-chain data. Cytomegalovirus status was reported to be diagnosed by the classifier with high specificity and sensitivity in both the original and validation cohorts. Compared with the approximately 670-donor mean, donors in an Asian-associated ancestry cluster had fewer N-insertions in productive TCRs, according to a later genetic analysis. Correlated functional status among segregating V segments might reflect linkage disequilibrium, but an unknown experimental factor could not be ruled out. In an earlier analysis of some 500 of the donors, most TCR beta V segments were observed in productive rearrangements about 87% or about 30% of the time, broadly matching IMGT annotations. Because the 87-base-pair reads could not distinguish some IMGT-functional V segments, including TRBV6-2 and TRBV6-3, those segments were excluded.

Taken from cysteine to phenylalanine, the CDR3 has 15 residues. The read is trimmed to its CDR3 DNA, 45 bases read in frame from base 1. A distance of 3 bases separates the germline ends of V and J, which lose 0 bases and 0 bases respectively. CDR1 is given as KGHSH and CDR2 as LQKENI, both from the germline V gene. Libraries were built with the immunoSEQ multiplex PCR assay. A mixture of 60 forward primers for TCR Vbeta segments and 13 reverse primers for TCR Jbeta segments was used in the multiplex PCR. Amplification of the CDR3 region of rearranged TCR beta genes was performed with a multiplex PCR assay on genomic DNA. On the Illumina HiSeq System, the amplified TCR beta libraries were sequenced as 87-base-pair reads. Per the original workflow: A later analysis tallied 70 million to 100 million unique TCR beta chains across the approximately 670 repertoires, and about 10 million of those chains were shared by two or more donors. A nearest-neighbor algorithm error-corrected the raw reads and collapsed the reads into unique sequences, merging closely related sequences to remove PCR and sequencing errors. V, D and J gene segments were assigned by aligning CDR3 sequences to IMGT reference sequences. For a sequence to be retained, a match of at least six nucleotides was required to both a V gene segment and a J gene segment. A rearrangement was called productive if the CDR3 had no stop codons and remained in frame with V and J, and every other rearrangement was called non-productive. Following IMGT convention, CDR3 was defined as the stretch from the second conserved V-encoded cysteine to the conserved J-encoded phenylalanine. In an earlier analysis of 550 to 650 of the donors, sequences lacking an unambiguous match to a single V gene segment were excluded. In an earlier analysis of several hundred of the donors, a V segment was called functional when productive rearrangements were above 56.7%, and segregating when the standard deviation between donors exceeded 5%. A statistical classification framework was built to diagnose cytomegalovirus status from the catalog of TCR beta chain sequences. V and J gene assignment, in a later analysis, came from comparing TCR nucleotide sequences with IMGT/GENE-DB human TR gene sequences. In a later analysis, CDR3 sequences and most-parsimonious VDJ recombination scenarios were assigned using the TCRdist pipeline. A later analysis defined each TCR beta chain by its CDR3 amino acid sequence plus V-gene family, and excluded reads lacking a unique V-gene family. A later analysis removed 550 to 700 highly shared, low-generation-probability nucleotide sequences to deal with suspected cross-contamination and a sequencing artifact. A later analysis calculated a clonal expansion index for each public chain from normalized within-repertoire ranks of inferred template counts. In a later analysis, generation probabilities were computed with a VDJ recombination model fitted to out-of-frame rearrangements, and the resulting probabilities were checked against IGoR. A later analysis scored TCR-TCR, TCR-HLA and TCR-CMV co-occurrence with hypergeometric tests, applying a repertoire-size bias correction to TCR pairs. False discovery rates were estimated in a later analysis by permuting HLA or CMV assignments 20 times. In a later analysis, co-occurring TCRs were grouped with DBSCAN, and TCRdist sequence similarity was added when clustering was performed within HLA-allele-positive subsets. Repertoires with fewer than 30,000 or more than 120,000 public chains, plus five repertoires with anomalous nucleotide sharing, were excluded from co-occurrence clustering. TCRdb provides this immuneACCESS table in a form limited to in-frame rearrangements. Some clones are lacking; in checked studies, under half of them reflect an unresolved V gene, and why the rest are absent is not known. The V and J calls and clone size were taken over from that table, and D and trimming were inferred from the DNA. In this sample the table shows roughly 150,000 clones, 80% to 90% of which occur a single time. More than 4% of the sample is in the top ten clones.

In total, approximately 690 healthy bone marrow donors made up the cohort. All cohort members were sampled while nominally healthy, although unrecorded immune exposures were likely present. The donor was CMV seropositive and was included in the group of some 290 seropositive cohort members. Each donor provided a peripheral blood sample, and peripheral blood mononuclear cells were used for TCR beta sequencing. Genomic DNA extraction from the blood cell samples was performed with the Qiagen DNeasy Blood Extraction Kit. Sequencing was carried out using PBMCs. The receptor's source is a woman aged 40-49 years in good health and CMV-seropositive. The chain joins TRBV18 to TRBJ2-6, with no confident D gene call. The DNA sequence follows: TGTGCCAGCTCACCACCAGCCTCTGGGGCCAACGTCCTGACTTTC. Its coded protein is CASSPPASGANVLTF.